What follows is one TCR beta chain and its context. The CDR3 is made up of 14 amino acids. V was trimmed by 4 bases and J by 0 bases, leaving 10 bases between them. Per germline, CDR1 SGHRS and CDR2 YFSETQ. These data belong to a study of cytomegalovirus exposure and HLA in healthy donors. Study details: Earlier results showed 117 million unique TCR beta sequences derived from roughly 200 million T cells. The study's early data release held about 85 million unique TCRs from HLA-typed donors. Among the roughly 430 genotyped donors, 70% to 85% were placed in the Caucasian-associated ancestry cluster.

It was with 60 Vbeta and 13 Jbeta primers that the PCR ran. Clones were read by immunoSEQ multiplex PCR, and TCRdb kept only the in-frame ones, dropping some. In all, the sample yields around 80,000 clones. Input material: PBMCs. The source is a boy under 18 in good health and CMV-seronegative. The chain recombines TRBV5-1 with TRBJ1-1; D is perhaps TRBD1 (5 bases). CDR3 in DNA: TGCGCCAGCAGCCTCGGGACTATGAACACTGAAGCTTTCTTT. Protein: CASSLGTMNTEAFF.